The clone carrying this TCR beta chain was counted ten times or more. Antigen specificity is unknown. These data belong to a study of naive and memory T cell subsets. An equimolar mix of two oligonucleotides served as the beta constant-region primer for TRBC1 and TRBC2. Ligated cDNA was amplified by four rounds of PCR with nested alpha and beta constant-region primers and SP2. TCRdb passed the UMI-ligation and nested PCR reads through MiXCR, listing each CDR3 protein once. The sample has 95,000 to 110,000 distinct CDR3 sequences, roughly 15% seen once. Study results and limitations: Possibly reflecting memory cells re-expressing CD45RA, a few larger clonotypes occurred in naive repertoires, especially CD8.

V was trimmed by 6 bases and J by 2 bases, leaving 9 bases between them. The CDR3 is 13 amino acids. From germline, CDR1 is SGHVS and CDR2 FNYEAQ. CMV status came from CD4+ T cell IFNgamma after overnight CMV lysate stimulation of fresh PBMCs. After CD4 positive bead selection, the CD4-negative fraction gave CD8 T cells. The gene calls are TRBV7-6 and TRBJ2-3; the D gene is possibly TRBD1 (6 bases). Sequencing was done on a sample of naive CD8+ T cells from blood. The sequence came from a human donor in good health. Here the CDR3 DNA reads TGTGCCAGCAGACAGGGAAACACAGATACGCAGTATTTT. It yields the protein CASRQGNTDTQYF.